The clone carrying this T cell receptor (beta chain) occurred once. Its specificity is unknown. Libraries were prepared by immunoSEQ multiplex PCR; TCRdb keeps only in-frame clonotypes and omits some of them. This repertoire shows 65,000 to 100,000 clones, more than 85% found once; its top ten account for more than 5.5%. The record originates from a study of OX40 agonist ivuxolimab in advanced cancers. Study-wide context: Partial responses occurred in Three dose-escalation patients, one with hepatocellular carcinoma and two with cutaneous melanoma. Study observations and caveats: Specificity for antigen went undetermined in the expanded peripheral T cells. With doses of 0.1 to 3.0 mg/kg, CD4+ and CD8+ blood T cells had undergone clonal expansion by week 6.

V was shortened by 6 bases and J by 0 bases, with 9 bases between the two germline ends. Germline CDR1 reads MGHDK; CDR2 reads SYGVNS. The CDR3 contains 14 residues. Baseline was the first blood sampling point, followed by cycle 4 day 1 and cycle 7 day 1. This sequence joins TRBV25-1 and TRBJ1-5; D is ambiguous. This clonotype originated in an adult with an advanced solid tumor such as melanoma, head and neck, liver or kidney cancer. The sequencing here drew on CD4+ or CD8+ T cells sorted from blood, taken in a trial of the OX40 agonist ivuxolimab. DNA of the CDR3: TGTGCCAGCAGCGAGTCCGGTAGCAATCAGCCCCAGCATTTT. The encoded protein is CASSESGSNQPQHF.